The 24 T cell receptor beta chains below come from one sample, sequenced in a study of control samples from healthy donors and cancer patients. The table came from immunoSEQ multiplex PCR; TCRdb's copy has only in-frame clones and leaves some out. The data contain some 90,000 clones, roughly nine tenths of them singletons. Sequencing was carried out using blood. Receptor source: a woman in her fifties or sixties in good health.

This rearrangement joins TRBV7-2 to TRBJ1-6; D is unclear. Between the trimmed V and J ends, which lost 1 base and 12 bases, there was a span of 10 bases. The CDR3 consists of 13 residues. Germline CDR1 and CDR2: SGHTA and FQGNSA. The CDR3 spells CASSLGKIEPLHF. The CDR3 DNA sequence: TGTGCCAGCAGCTTAGGCAAGATTGAACCCCTCCACTTT.

DNA for the CDR3: TGTGCCAGCAGCTTTAGGGACAGGGCTGGAAACACCATATATTTT. Protein sequence: CASSFRDRAGNTIYF. The chain recombines TRBV7-8 with TRBJ1-3, with 9 bases fitting TRBD1. The trim removed 3 bases at V and 2 bases at J, leaving 2 bases unmatched. CDR3 length: 15 amino acids. Germline V gene data show CDR1 as SGHVS and CDR2 as FQNEAQ.

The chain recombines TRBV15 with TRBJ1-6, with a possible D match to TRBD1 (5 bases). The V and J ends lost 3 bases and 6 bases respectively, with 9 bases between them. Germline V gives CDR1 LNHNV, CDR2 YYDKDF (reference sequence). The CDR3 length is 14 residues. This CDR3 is CATSRAGRNSPLHF. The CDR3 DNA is TGTGCCACCAGCAGGGCAGGGCGTAATTCACCCCTCCACTTT. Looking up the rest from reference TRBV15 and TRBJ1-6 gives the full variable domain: DAMVIQNPRYQVTQFGKPVTLSCSQTLNHNVMYWYQQKSSQAPKLLFHYYDKDFNNEADTPDNFQSRRPNTSFCFLDIRSPGLGDTAMYLCATSRAGRNSPLHFGNGTRLTVT.

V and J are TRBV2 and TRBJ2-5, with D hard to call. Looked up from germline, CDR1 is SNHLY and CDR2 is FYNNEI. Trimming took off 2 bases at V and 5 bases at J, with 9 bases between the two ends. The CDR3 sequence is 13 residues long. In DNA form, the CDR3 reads TGTGCCAGCAGTGAACAAGTTATCGAGACCCAGTACTTC. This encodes CASSEQVIETQYF. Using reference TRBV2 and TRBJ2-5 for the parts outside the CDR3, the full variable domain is EPEVTQTPSHQVTQMGQEVILRCVPISNHLYFYWYRQILGQKVEFLVSFYNNEISEKSEIFDDQFSVERPDGSNFTLKIRSTKLEDSAMYFCASSEQVIETQYFGPGTRLLVL.

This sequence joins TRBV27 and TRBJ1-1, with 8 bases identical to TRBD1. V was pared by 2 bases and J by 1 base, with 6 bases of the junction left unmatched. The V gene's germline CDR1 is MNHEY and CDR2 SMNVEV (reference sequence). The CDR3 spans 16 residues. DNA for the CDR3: TGTGCCAGCAGTTTACTTGGGACAGGAAAGAACACTGAAGCTTTCTTT. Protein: CASSLLGTGKNTEAFF.

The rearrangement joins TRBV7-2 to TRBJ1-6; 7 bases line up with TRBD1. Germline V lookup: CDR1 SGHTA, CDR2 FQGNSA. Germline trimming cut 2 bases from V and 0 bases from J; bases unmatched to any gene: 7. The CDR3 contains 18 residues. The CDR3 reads CASSLYGTASSYNSPLHF. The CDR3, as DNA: TGTGCCAGCAGCTTATACGGGACAGCCAGCTCCTATAATTCACCCCTCCACTTT.

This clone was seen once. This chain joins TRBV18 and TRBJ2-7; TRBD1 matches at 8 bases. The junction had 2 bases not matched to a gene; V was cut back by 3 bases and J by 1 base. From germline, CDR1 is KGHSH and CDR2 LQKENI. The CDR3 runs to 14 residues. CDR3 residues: CASSPGQGSYEQYF. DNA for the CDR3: TGTGCCAGCTCACCCGGACAGGGTTCCTACGAGCAGTACTTC.

This CDR3 is CASSGHVQGATGELFF. CDR3 nucleotides: TGTGCCAGCAGCGGTCATGTCCAGGGCGCGACCGGGGAGCTGTTTTTT. This rearrangement joins TRBV11-2 to TRBJ2-2, with TRBD1 as a possible D gene (5 bases). Germline CDR1 SGHAT, CDR2 FQNNGV. V lost 5 bases to trimming and J lost 5 bases, with 18 bases between them. This CDR3 region has 16 residues.

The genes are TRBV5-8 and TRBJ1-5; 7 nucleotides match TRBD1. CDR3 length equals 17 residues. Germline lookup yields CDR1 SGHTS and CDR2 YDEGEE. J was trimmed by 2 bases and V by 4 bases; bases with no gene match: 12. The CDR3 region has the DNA TGTGCCAGCAGCCCGGGACAGACGAACCTGGGCAATCAGCCCCAGCATTTT. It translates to CASSPGQTNLGNQPQHF. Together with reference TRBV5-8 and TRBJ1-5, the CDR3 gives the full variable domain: EAGVTQSPTHLIKTRGQQATLRCSPISGHTSVYWYQQALGLGLQFLLWYDEGEERNRGNFPPRFSGRQFPNYSSELNVNALELEDSALYLCASSPGQTNLGNQPQHFGDGTRLSIL.

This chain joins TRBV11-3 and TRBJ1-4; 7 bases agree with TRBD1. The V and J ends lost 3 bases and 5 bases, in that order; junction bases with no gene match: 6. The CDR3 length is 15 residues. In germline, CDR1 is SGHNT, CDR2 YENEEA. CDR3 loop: CASSFQSGGNEKLFF. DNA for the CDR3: TGTGCCAGCAGCTTCCAATCAGGGGGGAATGAAAAACTGTTTTTT.

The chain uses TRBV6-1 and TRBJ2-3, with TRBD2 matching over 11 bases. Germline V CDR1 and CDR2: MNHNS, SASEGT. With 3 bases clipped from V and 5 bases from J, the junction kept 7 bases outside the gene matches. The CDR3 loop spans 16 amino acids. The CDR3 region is CASSDWRLAGRDTQYF. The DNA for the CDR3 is TGTGCCAGCAGTGATTGGAGACTAGCGGGAAGAGATACGCAGTATTTT.

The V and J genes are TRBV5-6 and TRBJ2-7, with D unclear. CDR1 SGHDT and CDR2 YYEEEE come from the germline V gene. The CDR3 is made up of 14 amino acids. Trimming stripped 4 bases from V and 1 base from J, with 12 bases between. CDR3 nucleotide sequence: TGTGCCAGCAGCGACCCGAAGTATTCCTACGAGCAGTACTTC. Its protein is CASSDPKYSYEQYF. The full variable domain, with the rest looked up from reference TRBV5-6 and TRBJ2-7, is DAGVTQSPTHLIKTRGQQVTLRCSPKSGHDTVSWYQQALGQGPQFIFQYYEEEERQRGNFPDRFSGHQFPNYSSELNVNALLLGDSALYLCASSDPKYSYEQYFGPGTRLTVT.

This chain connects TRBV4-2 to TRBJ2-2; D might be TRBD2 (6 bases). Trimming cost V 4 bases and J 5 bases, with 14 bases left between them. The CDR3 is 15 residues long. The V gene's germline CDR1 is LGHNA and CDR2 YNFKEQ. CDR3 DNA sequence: TGTGCCAGCAGCCCGGGGGTCTTGGGGACCGGGGAGCTGTTTTTT. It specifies CASSPGVLGTGELFF.

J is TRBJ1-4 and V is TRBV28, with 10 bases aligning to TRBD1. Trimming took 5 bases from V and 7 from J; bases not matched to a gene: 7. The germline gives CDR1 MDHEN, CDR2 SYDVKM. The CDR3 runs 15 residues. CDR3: CASSQRTGGGEKLFF. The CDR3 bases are TGTGCCAGCAGTCAAAGGACAGGGGGAGGTGAAAAACTGTTTTTT.

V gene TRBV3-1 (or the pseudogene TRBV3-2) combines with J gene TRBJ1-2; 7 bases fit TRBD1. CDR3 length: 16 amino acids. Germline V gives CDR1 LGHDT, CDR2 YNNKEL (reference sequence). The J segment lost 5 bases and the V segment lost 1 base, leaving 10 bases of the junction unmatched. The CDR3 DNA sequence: TGTGCCAGCAGCCAAGCCTGGGGTGCAGGGGGGTATGGCTACACCTTC. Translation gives CASSQAWGAGGYGYTF.

The CDR3 nucleotides are TGCAGTGCTAGTGGACTAGTGGACACAGGGATGGCTTTCTTT. Its translation: CSASGLVDTGMAFF. V gene TRBV20-1 combines with J gene TRBJ1-1; a weak D match, TRBD1 (6 bases). CDR1 is DFQATT, CDR2 SNEGSKA, per germline (reference sequence). V shed 3 bases and J shed 11 bases, with 22 bases lying between them. This CDR3 is built from 14 residues.

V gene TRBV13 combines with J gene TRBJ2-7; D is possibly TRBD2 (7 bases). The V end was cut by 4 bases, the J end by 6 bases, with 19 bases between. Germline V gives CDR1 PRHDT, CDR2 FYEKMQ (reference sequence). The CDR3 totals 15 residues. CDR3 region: CASSWALEGGLEQYF. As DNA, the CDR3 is TGTGCCAGCAGCTGGGCCCTCGAGGGGGGGCTCGAGCAGTACTTC.

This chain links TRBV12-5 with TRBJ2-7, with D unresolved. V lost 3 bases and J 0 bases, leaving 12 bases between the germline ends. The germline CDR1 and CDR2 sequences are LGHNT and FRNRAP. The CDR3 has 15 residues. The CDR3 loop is CASGFHDPTSYEQYF. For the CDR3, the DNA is TGTGCTAGTGGTTTCCACGACCCGACCTCCTACGAGCAGTACTTC.

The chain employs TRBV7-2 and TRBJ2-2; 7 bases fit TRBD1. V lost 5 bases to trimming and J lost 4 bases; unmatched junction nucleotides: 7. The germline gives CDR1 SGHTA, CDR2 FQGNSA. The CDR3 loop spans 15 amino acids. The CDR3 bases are TGTGCCAGCAGCACCGCAGGGGGAGTCACCGGGGAGCTGTTTTTT. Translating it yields CASSTAGGVTGELFF.

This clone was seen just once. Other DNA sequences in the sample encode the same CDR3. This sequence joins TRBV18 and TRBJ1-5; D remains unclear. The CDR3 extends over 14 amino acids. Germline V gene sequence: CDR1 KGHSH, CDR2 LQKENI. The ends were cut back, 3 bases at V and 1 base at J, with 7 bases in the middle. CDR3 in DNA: TGTGCCAGCTCACCGGGCAACAGCAATCAGCCCCAGCATTTT. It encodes CASSPGNSNQPQHF.

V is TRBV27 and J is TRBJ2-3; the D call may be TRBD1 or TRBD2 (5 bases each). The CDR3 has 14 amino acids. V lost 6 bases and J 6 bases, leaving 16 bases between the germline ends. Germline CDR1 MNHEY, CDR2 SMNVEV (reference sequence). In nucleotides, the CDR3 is TGTGCCAGCAGACCAATCTCCAGGGAGGATACGCAGTATTTT. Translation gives CASRPISREDTQYF.

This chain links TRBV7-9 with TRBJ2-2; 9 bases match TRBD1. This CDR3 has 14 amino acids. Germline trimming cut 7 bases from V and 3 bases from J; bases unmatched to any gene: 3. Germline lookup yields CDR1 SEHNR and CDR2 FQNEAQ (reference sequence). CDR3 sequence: CASTRTGDTGELFF. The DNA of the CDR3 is TGTGCCAGCACTCGGACAGGGGACACCGGGGAGCTGTTTTTT.

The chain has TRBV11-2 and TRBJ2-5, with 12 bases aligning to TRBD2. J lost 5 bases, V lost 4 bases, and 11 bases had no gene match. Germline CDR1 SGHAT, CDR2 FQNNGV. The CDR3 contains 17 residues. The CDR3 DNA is TGTGCCAGCAGCTCCATCACCACCACTAGCGGGAGGGAGACCCAGTACTTC. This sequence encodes CASSSITTTSGRETQYF.

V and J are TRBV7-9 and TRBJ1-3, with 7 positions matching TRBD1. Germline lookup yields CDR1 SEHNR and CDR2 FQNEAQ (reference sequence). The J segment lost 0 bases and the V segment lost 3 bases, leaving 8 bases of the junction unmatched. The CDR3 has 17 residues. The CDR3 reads CASSFYRDSYSGNTIYF. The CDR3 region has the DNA TGTGCCAGCAGCTTTTACCGGGACAGCTACTCTGGAAACACCATATATTTT. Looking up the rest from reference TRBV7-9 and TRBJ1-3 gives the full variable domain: DTGVSQNPRHKITKRGQNVTFRCDPISEHNRLYWYRQTLGQGPEFLTYFQNEAQLEKSRLLSDRFSAERPKGSFSTLEIQRTEQGDSAMYLCASSFYRDSYSGNTIYFGEGSWLTVV.